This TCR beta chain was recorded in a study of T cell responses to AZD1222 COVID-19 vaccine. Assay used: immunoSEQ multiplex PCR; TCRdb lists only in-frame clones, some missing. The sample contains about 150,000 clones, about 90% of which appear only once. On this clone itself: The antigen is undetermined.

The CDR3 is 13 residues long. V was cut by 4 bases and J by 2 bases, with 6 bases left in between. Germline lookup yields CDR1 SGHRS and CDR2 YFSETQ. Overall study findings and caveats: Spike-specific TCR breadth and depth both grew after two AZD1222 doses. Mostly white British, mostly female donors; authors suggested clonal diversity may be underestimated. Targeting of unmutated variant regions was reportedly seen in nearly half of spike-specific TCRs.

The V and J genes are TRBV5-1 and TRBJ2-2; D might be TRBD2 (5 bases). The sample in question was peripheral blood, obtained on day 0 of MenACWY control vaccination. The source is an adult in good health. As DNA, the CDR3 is TGCGCCAGCAGCCGGGGTAACACCGGGGAGCTGTTTTTT. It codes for CASSRGNTGELFF. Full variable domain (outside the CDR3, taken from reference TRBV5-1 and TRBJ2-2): KAGVTQTPRYLIKTRGQQVTLSCSPISGHRSVSWYQQTPGQGLQFLFEYFSETQRNKGNFPGRFSGRQFSNSRSEMNVSTLELGDSALYLCASSRGNTGELFFGEGSRLTVL.